This is a list of T cell receptor beta chains from one sample in a study of cytomegalovirus exposure and HLA in healthy donors. This table comes from immunoSEQ multiplex PCR, and its TCRdb copy is limited to in-frame clones, with some not included. The data show around 80,000 clones, about three quarters seen once. Specimen: PBMCs. Receptor source: a man between 35 and 55 years old in good health and CMV-seronegative. Each CDR3 is given with its conserved first and last residue. A D gene is named only where the DNA matches it firmly. Not all rows give a size; the values are once, few, many and, for expanded clones, a class.

>TRBD2|11|TRBV30|few|TRBJ2-3
CAWRGGNTQYF
TGTGCCTGGCGGGGGGGGAATACGCAGTATTTT
>TRBD2|13|TRBV6-1|-|TRBJ2-1
CASGGTSGYQQFF
TGTGCCAGCGGGGGGACTAGCGGGTACCAGCAGTTCTTC
>TRBD2|14|TRBV25-1|once|TRBJ2-7
CASGGRGGTYEQYF
TGTGCCTCGGGCGGGAGGGGCGGCACCTACGAGCAGTACTTC
>TRBD2|19|TRBV28|-|TRBJ2-5
CASSGQTIGLAGLQETQYF
TGTGCCAGCAGTGGACAGACTATTGGGCTAGCGGGGTTACAAGAGACCCAGTACTTC
>-|13|TRBV6-6|-|TRBJ2-3
CASSYPGGDTQYF
TGTGCCAGCAGCTACCCCGGGGGAGATACGCAGTATTTT
>-|18|TRBV2|medium-sized|TRBJ2-1
CASSGGQRSYSSYNEQFF
TGTGCCAGCAGTGGCGGACAGCGGAGCTACTCCTCCTACAATGAGCAGTTCTTC
>-|19|TRBV5-1|-|TRBJ2-1
CASSSGVDLASITYNEQFF
TGCGCCAGCAGCTCGGGGGTAGATCTAGCGTCCATAACCTACAATGAGCAGTTCTTC
>TRBD1|14|TRBV12-5|-|TRBJ2-5
CASGRGQGPETQYF
TGTGCTAGTGGGCGGGGACAGGGGCCCGAGACCCAGTACTTC
>TRBD1|13|TRBV28|-|TRBJ1-2
CASTEGGARGYTF
TGTGCCAGCACGGAAGGGGGCGCGAGGGGCTACACCTTC
>TRBD1|18|TRBV2|-|TRBJ1-3
CASSERGSRTGVGNTIYF
TGTGCCAGCAGTGAAAGGGGTTCTAGGACAGGGGTTGGAAACACCATATATTTT
>-|15|TRBV5-1|-|TRBJ2-2
CASSQLPGDTGELFF
TGCGCCAGCAGCCAACTGCCGGGGGACACCGGGGAGCTGTTTTTT
>TRBD1|14|TRBV5-6|-|TRBJ1-2
CASIDRGLEVGYTF
TGTGCCAGCATCGACAGGGGCCTAGAGGTTGGCTACACCTTC
>-|17|TRBV5-1|once|TRBJ2-7
CASSLDPRAGRTYEQYF
TGCGCCAGCAGCTTGGACCCTCGGGCGGGGAGAACCTACGAGCAGTACTTC
>TRBD1|13|TRBV2|-|TRBJ1-1
CASSKTGDTEAFF
TGTGCCAGCAGCAAGACAGGGGACACTGAAGCTTTCTTT
>-|13|TRBV19|few|TRBJ1-1
CASSRLANTEAFF
TGTGCCAGTAGTAGGTTAGCGAACACTGAAGCTTTCTTT
>-|16|TRBV11-2|few|TRBJ2-7
CASTDIGGATSYEQYF
TGTGCCAGCACCGACATAGGGGGGGCGACCTCCTACGAGCAGTACTTC
>TRBD1|15|TRBV5-5|once|TRBJ1-2
CASSLGRQGAWGYTF
TGTGCCAGCAGCTTGGGGCGGCAGGGGGCGTGGGGCTACACCTTC
>TRBD1|14|TRBV15|once|TRBJ1-2
CATSKDRGLGGYTF
TGTGCCACCAGCAAAGACAGGGGGCTTGGGGGCTACACCTTC
>-|18|TRBV4-3|-|TRBJ1-2
CASSQDLGTPPGNYGYTF
TGCGCCAGCAGCCAAGATTTAGGCACCCCGCCAGGAAACTATGGCTACACCTTC
>-|13|TRBV6-1|-|TRBJ2-7
CASSQRGNYEQYF
TGTGCCAGCAGCCAAAGGGGCAACTACGAGCAGTACTTC
>-|14|TRBV7-2|-|TRBJ2-3
CASSLARGTDTQYF
TGTGCCAGCAGCTTAGCGAGGGGCACAGATACGCAGTATTTT
>-|13|TRBV30|-|TRBJ1-2
CACKGGVDYGYTF
TGTGCCTGCAAAGGAGGGGTGGACTATGGCTACACCTTC
>TRBD2|14|TRBV4-3|once|TRBJ2-5
CASSRGLAEETQYF
TGCGCCAGCAGCAGGGGACTAGCGGAAGAGACCCAGTACTTC
>-|12|TRBV13|few|TRBJ1-2
CASSLDRGGYTF
TGTGCCAGCAGCTTAGACCGCGGCGGCTACACCTTC
>TRBD1|17|TRBV18|-|TRBJ2-5
CASSPPGAGGFGETQYF
TGTGCCAGCTCCCCCCCGGGGGCAGGGGGCTTTGGAGAGACCCAGTACTTC
>-|16|TRBV6-1|-|TRBJ2-7
CASSGSPAGVWIEQYF
TGTGCCAGCAGTGGAAGTCCGGCAGGGGTTTGGATCGAGCAGTACTTC
>TRBD1|15|TRBV7-9|-|TRBJ1-5
CASSPWTGRDQPQHF
TGTGCCAGCAGCCCCTGGACAGGGCGGGATCAGCCCCAGCATTTT
>-|13|TRBV30|-|TRBJ2-3
CAWRSVWPDTQYF
TGTGCCTGGAGAAGCGTTTGGCCAGATACGCAGTATTTT
>TRBD2|14|TRBV28|-|TRBJ2-7
CASSFSGRVDEQYF
TGTGCCAGCAGTTTTAGCGGGAGAGTAGACGAGCAGTACTTC
>TRBD2|17|TRBV19|-|TRBJ2-7
CASSVQLAATFSYEQYF
TGTGCCAGTAGTGTACAACTAGCGGCCACATTCTCCTACGAGCAGTACTTC
>TRBD1|14|TRBV6-6|-|TRBJ2-7
CASSLGTAPYEQYF
TGTGCCAGCAGTCTAGGGACAGCACCTTACGAGCAGTACTTC
>-|15|TRBV15|few|TRBJ1-2
CATSRVGQVLYGYTF
TGTGCCACCAGCAGAGTGGGACAAGTTCTCTATGGCTACACCTTC
>TRBD1|20|TRBV5-1|few|TRBJ1-5
CASSSGQGDSEVYSNQPQHF
TGCGCCAGCAGCTCCGGACAAGGGGACAGCGAAGTGTATAGCAATCAGCCCCAGCATTTT
>-|12|TRBV7-9|-|TRBJ1-2
CASSLGNYGYTF
TGTGCCAGCAGCTTGGGCAACTATGGCTACACCTTC
>TRBD2|21|TRBV10-1|-|TRBJ2-1
CASSGDGAGLTSGRALDEQFF
TGCGCCAGCAGTGGGGATGGGGCAGGCTTGACTAGCGGGAGGGCCTTGGATGAGCAGTTCTTC
>-|12|TRBV7-9|once|TRBJ1-1
CASRGAGPEAFF
TGTGCCAGCAGGGGCGCGGGGCCTGAAGCTTTCTTT
>TRBD2|14|TRBV19|few|TRBJ2-1
CASSPAGGGYEQFF
TGTGCCAGTTCGCCTGCGGGAGGAGGGTATGAGCAGTTCTTC
>TRBD1|15|TRBV13|-|TRBJ1-1
CASSQGGPLNTEAFF
TGTGCCAGCAGTCAGGGGGGACCTCTGAACACTGAAGCTTTCTTT
>TRBD1|15|TRBV27|once|TRBJ2-3
CASSLEGARTDTQYF
TGTGCCAGCAGTTTAGAGGGGGCCCGCACAGATACGCAGTATTTT
>-|16|TRBV30|once|TRBJ1-5
CAWSLGDTFSNQPQHF
TGTGCCTGGAGTTTAGGGGACACCTTTAGCAATCAGCCCCAGCATTTT
>TRBD1|15|TRBV11-3|few|TRBJ2-5
CASSRRTGDQETQYF
TGTGCCAGCTCGCGCCGGACAGGGGACCAAGAGACCCAGTACTTC
>-|15|TRBV7-6|-|TRBJ1-2
CASSLATGAARGYTF
TGTGCCAGCAGCTTAGCAACAGGAGCCGCACGAGGCTACACCTTC
>-|18|TRBV25-1|-|TRBJ2-6
CASSESGQMISGANVLTF
TGTGCCAGCAGTGAGTCTGGACAGATGATCTCTGGGGCCAACGTCCTGACTTTC
>TRBD1|17|TRBV10-3|-|TRBJ2-3
CAISERAAGGPADTQYF
TGTGCCATCAGTGAGCGTGCGGCAGGGGGCCCGGCAGATACGCAGTATTTT
>-|16|TRBV7-9|-|TRBJ2-5
CASSLVVGGMGETQYF
TGTGCCAGCAGCTTAGTCGTTGGCGGGATGGGAGAGACCCAGTACTTC